A single sample is the source of the 5 T cell receptor beta chains below, sequenced in a study of high-grade serous ovarian cancer treatment subgroups. Repertoires were generated with immunoSEQ multiplex PCR, while TCRdb's copy carries only in-frame clones and drops some. The sample has about 2,300 clones; around three quarters are singletons. Tumor samples were taken before definitive surgery or chemotherapy. The sequenced sample consisted of tumor tissue. Receptors were obtained from a human donor with high-grade serous ovarian cancer.

This clone was seen just once. J is TRBJ2-7 and V is TRBV28, with 9 bases lining up with TRBD1. Germline CDR1 MDHEN, CDR2 SYDVKM. The CDR3 contains 14 residues. Unmatched junction bases numbered 5, after V lost 3 bases and J lost 5 bases. This chain's CDR3 is CASSFPGQGDEQYF. The DNA of the CDR3 is TGTGCCAGCAGTTTCCCGGGACAGGGAGACGAGCAGTACTTC.

There are a few counts of this clone. This sequence joins TRBV5-1 and TRBJ1-6, with a tentative D call TRBD1 (5 bases). Trimming stripped 7 bases from V and 0 bases from J, with 20 bases between. Germline CDR1 SGHRS, CDR2 YFSETQ. CDR3 length equals 18 residues. CDR3 bases: TGCGCCAGCGGCTCCCGGACAACTTTAGGCTCCTATAATTCACCCCTCCACTTT. Its translation is CASGSRTTLGSYNSPLHF. The full variable domain, with the rest looked up from reference TRBV5-1 and TRBJ1-6, is KAGVTQTPRYLIKTRGQQVTLSCSPISGHRSVSWYQQTPGQGLQFLFEYFSETQRNKGNFPGRFSGRQFSNSRSEMNVSTLELGDSALYLCASGSRTTLGSYNSPLHFGNGTRLTVT.

This chain links TRBV5-6 with TRBJ2-5; 7 positions match TRBD1. The CDR3 runs to 13 residues. Germline loops: CDR1 SGHDT, CDR2 YYEEEE. Trimming cost V 3 bases and J 5 bases; bases outside gene matches: 4. For the CDR3, the DNA is TGTGCCAGCAGCTCCCAGGGGGTGGAGACCCAGTACTTC. Translating it yields CASSSQGVETQYF.

This CDR3 is CAISGRGREGANVLTF. In nucleotides, the CDR3 is TGTGCCATCAGTGGCCGTGGGAGGGAAGGGGCCAACGTCCTGACTTTC. This chain links TRBV10-3 with TRBJ2-6; 7 bases fit TRBD2. The CDR3 covers 16 residues. Germline V gene sequence: CDR1 ENHRY, CDR2 SYGVKD. After removal of 4 bases from V and 4 bases from J, the junction contained 7 bases not matched to a gene.

On this clone: Other nucleotide sequences in the sample specify the same CDR3. V usage is TRBV9 and J usage is TRBJ1-1; D uncertain. There are 14 residues in the CDR3. CDR1 is SGDLS and CDR2 is YYNGEE in the germline V gene. V lost 0 bases to trimming and J lost 1 base, with 7 bases between them. The CDR3 nucleotides read TGTGCCAGCAGCGTAGTTCCGGAGAACACTGAAGCTTTCTTT. As protein: CASSVVPENTEAFF.